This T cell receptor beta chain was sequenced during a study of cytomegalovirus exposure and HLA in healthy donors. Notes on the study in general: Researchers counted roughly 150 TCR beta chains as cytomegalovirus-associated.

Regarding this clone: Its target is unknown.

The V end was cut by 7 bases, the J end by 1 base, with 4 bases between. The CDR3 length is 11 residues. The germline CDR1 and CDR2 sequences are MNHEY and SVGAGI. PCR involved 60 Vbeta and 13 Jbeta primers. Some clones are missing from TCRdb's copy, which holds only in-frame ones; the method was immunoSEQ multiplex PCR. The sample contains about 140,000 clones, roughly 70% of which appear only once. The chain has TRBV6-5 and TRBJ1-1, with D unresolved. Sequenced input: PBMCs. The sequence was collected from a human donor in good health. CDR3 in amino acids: CASIKNTEAFF. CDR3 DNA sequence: TGTGCCAGCATAAAGAACACTGAAGCTTTCTTT.